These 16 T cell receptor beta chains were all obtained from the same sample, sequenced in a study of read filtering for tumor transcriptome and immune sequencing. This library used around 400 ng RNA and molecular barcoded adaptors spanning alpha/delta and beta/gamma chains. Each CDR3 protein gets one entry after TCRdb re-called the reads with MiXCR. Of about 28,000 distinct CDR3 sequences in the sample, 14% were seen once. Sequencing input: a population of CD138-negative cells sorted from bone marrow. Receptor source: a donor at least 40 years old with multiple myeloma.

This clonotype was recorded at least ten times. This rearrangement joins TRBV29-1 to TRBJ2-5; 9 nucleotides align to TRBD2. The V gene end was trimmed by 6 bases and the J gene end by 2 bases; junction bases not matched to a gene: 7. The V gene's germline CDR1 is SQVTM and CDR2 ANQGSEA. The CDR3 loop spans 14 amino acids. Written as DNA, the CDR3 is TGCAGCGTCGCCCGGACTAGCGAGCAAGAGACCCAGTACTTC. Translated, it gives CSVARTSEQETQYF.

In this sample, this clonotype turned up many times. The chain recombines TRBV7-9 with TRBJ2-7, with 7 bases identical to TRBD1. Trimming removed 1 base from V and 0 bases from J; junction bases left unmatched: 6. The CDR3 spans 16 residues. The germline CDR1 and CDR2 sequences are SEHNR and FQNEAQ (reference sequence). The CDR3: CASSLDQGVSSYEQYF. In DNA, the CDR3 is TGTGCCAGCAGCTTAGACCAGGGGGTGAGCTCCTACGAGCAGTACTTC.

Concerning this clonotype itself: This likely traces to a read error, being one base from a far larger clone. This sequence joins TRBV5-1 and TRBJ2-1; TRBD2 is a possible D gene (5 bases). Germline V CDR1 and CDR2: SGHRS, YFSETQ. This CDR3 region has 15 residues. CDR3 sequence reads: CASIKRYLSYSEQFF. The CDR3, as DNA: TGTGCCAGCATTAAGCGGTACCTCTCCTACAGTGAGCAGTTCTTC.

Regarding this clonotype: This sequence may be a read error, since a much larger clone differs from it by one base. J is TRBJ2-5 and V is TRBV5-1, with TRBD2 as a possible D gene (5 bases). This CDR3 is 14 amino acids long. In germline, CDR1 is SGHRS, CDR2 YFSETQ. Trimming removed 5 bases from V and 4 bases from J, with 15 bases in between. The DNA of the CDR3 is TGCGCCAGCAGGCGTACTGGAGGAGGAGAGACCCAGTACTTC. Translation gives CASRRTGGGETQYF.

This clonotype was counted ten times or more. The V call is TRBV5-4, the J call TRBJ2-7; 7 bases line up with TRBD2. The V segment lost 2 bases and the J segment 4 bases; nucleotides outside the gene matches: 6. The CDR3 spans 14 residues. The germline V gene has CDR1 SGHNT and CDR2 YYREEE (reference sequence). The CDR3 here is CASSFGLVGYEQYF. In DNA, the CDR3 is TGTGCCAGCAGCTTTGGACTAGTGGGATACGAGCAGTACTTC.

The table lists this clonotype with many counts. The CDR3 is CATTSSGRGNTGELFF. In nucleotides, the CDR3 is TGTGCCACCACTTCGTCTGGGCGGGGGAACACCGGGGAGCTGTTTTTT. The rearrangement uses TRBV24-1 and TRBJ2-2; the D gene is possibly TRBD2 (6 bases). Looked up from germline, CDR1 is KGHDR and CDR2 is SFDVKD. V lost 8 bases and J lost 1, with 16 bases in between. This CDR3 spans 16 amino acids.

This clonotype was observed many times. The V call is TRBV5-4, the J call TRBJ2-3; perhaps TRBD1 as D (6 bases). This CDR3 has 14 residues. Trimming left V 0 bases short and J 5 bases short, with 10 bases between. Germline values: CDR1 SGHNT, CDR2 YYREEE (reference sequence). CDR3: CASSLVGQQDTQYF. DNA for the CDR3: TGTGCCAGCAGCTTGGTCGGACAGCAAGATACGCAGTATTTT.

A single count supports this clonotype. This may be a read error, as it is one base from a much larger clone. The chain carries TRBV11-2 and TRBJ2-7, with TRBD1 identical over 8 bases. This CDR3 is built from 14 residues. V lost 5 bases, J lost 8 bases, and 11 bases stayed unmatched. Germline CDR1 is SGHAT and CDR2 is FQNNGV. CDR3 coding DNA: TGTGCCAGCAGCCCAGGGGGCTTCAGGAACAAGCAGTACTTC. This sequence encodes CASSPGGFRNKQYF.

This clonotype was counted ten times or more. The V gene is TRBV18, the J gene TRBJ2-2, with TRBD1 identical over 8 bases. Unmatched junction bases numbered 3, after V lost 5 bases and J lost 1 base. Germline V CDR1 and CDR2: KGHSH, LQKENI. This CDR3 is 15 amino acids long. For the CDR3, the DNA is TGTGCCAGCTCAACAGGGGGACAGAACACCGGGGAGCTGTTTTTT. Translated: CASSTGGQNTGELFF.

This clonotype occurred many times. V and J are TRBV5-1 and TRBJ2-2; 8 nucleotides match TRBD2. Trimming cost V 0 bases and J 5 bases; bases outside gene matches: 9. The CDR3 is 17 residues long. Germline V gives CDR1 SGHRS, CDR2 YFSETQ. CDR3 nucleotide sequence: TGCGCCAGCAGCTTGGTTCCCGGGAGGGCCCAAACCGGGGAGCTGTTTTTT. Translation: CASSLVPGRAQTGELFF.

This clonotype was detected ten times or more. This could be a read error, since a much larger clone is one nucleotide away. CDR3 sequence reads: CASSSGAPNTGELFF. The CDR3 DNA reads as TGTGCCAGCTCATCCGGGGCACCGAACACCGGGGAGCTGTTTTTT. V is TRBV18 and J is TRBJ2-2; D may be TRBD1 or TRBD2 (5 bases each). Trimming cost V 5 bases and J 0 bases, with 10 bases left between them. Germline V lookup: CDR1 KGHSH, CDR2 LQKENI. The CDR3 covers 15 residues.

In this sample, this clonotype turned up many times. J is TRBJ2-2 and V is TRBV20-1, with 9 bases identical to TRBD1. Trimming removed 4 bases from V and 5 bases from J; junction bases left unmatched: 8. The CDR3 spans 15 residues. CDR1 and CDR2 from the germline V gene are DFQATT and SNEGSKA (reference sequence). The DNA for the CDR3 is TGCAGTGCTAATCCAGGACAGGGGAGGACCGGGGAGCTGTTTTTT. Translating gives CSANPGQGRTGELFF.

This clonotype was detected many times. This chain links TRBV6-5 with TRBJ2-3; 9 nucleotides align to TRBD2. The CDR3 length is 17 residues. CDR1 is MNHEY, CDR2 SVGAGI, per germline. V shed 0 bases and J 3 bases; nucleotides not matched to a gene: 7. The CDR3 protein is CASSYSVGGRATDTQYF. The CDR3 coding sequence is TGTGCCAGCAGTTACTCGGTTGGCGGGAGGGCTACAGATACGCAGTATTTT.

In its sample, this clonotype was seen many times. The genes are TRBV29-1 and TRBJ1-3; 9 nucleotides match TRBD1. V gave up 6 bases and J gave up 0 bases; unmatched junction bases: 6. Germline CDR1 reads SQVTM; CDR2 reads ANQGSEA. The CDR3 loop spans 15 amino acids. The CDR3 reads CSVLTGGNSGNTIYF. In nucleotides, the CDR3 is TGCAGCGTGTTGACAGGGGGAAACTCTGGAAACACCATATATTTT.

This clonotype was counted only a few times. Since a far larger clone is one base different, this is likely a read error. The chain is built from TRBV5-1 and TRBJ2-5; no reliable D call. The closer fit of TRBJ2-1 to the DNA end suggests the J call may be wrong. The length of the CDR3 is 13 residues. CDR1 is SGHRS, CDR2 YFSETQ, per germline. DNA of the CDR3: TGCGCCAGCAGCTTGGGAAATAGCAATGAGCAGTTCTTC. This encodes CASSLGNSNEQFF.

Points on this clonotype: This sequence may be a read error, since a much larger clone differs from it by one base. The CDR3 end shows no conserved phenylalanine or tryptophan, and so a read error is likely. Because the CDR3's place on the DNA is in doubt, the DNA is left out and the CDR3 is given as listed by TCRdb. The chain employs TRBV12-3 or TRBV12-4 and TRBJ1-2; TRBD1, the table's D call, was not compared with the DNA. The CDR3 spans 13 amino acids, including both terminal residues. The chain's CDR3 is CATFLPGQGLHTL.